The text below deals with one TCR beta chain. The data were obtained in a study of T cell responses to AZD1222 COVID-19 vaccine. Measured with immunoSEQ multiplex PCR; TCRdb has only the in-frame clones, and not every one. The sample lists about 180,000 clones; roughly 88% were seen once. Germline assignment: CDR1 MGHRA and CDR2 YSYEKL. Trimming removed 5 bases from V and 4 bases from J, with 20 bases in between. The CDR3 is made up of 16 amino acids. Sequencing was performed on peripheral blood, taken on day 0 of AZD1222 vaccination. V and J are TRBV4-1 and TRBJ1-2; no clear D gene. The TCR originated in an adult in good health. CDR3 region: CASSTDPGKRSYGYTF. DNA of the CDR3: TGCGCCAGCAGCACCGACCCGGGAAAGCGAAGCTATGGCTACACCTTC.